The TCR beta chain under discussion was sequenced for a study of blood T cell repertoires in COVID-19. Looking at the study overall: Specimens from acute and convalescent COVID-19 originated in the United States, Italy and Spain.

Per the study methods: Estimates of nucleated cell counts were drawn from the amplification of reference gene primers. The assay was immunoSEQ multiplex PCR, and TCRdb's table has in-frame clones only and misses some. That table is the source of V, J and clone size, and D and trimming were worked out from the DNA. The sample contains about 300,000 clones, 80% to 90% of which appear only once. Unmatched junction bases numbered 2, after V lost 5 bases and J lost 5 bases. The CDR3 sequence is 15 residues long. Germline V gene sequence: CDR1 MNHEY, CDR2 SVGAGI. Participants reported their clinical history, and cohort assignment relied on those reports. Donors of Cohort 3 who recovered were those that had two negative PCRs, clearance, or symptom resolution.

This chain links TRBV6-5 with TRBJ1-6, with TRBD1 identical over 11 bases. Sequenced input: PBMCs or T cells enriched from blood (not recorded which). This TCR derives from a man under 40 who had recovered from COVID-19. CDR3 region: CASSRTGGDNSPLHF. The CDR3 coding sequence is TGTGCCAGCAGTAGGACAGGGGGCGATAATTCACCCCTCCACTTT.